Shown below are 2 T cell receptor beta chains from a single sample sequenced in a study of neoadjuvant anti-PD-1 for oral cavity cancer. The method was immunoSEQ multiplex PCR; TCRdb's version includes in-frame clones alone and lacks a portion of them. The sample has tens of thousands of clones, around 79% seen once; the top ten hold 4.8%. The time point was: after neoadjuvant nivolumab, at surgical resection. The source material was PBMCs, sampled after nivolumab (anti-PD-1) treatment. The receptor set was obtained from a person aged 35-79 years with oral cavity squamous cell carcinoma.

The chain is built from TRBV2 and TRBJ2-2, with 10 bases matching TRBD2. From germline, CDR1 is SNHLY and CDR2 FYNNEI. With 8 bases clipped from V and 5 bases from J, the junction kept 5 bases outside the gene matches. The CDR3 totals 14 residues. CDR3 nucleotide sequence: TGTGCCAGCGGGGGACTAGCGAGGACCGGGGAGCTGTTTTTT. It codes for CASGGLARTGELFF.

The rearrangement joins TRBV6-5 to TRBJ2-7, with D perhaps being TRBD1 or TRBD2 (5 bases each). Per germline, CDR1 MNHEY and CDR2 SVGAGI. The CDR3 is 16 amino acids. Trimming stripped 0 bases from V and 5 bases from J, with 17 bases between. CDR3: CASSYSILTVGDEQYF. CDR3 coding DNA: TGTGCCAGCAGTTACTCGATTCTGACAGTCGGGGACGAGCAGTACTTC.